These T cell receptor beta chains were read from a single sample in a study of T cells in Graves' hyperthyroidism and ophthalmopathy. One entry per CDR3 protein, called by TCRdb with MiXCR from the multiplex PCR reads. The sample consists of 300,000 to 450,000 distinct CDR3 sequences, about 18% of them appearing once. The sample comprised blood. The receptor source for this set is a woman aged 25-40 years with Graves' hyperthyroidism that later progressed to Graves' ophthalmopathy. The CDR3 runs from the conserved cysteine through the conserved F or W. Each record gives: V gene, J gene, D gene, clone size, CDR3 protein, CDR3 DNA. A D gene is named only where the DNA matches it firmly. The size of a clone is reported for some rows only, either as once, few or many, or as a class for expanded clones.

TRBV3-1	TRBJ2-1	NA	NA	CASSQTGSSYNEQSF	TGTGCCAGCAGCCAAACGGGAAGCTCCTACAATGAGCAGTCCTTC
TRBV27	TRBJ2-3	NA	many	CASSLAGDADTQYF	TGTGCCAGCAGTTTAGCAGGGGACGCAGATACGCAGTATTTT
TRBV5-8	TRBJ2-3	TRBD1	many	CASSFDRGTDTQYF	TGTGCCAGCAGCTTTGACAGGGGCACAGATACGCAGTATTTT
TRBV18	TRBJ2-1	NA	NA	CASSQGAANEQFF	TGTGCCAGCTCACAAGGGGCCGCCAATGAGCAGTTCTTC
TRBV19	TRBJ2-1	NA	NA	CASSVGLYNEQFF	TGTGCCAGTAGTGTGGGACTTTACAATGAGCAGTTCTTC
TRBV11-2	TRBJ2-1	TRBD2	NA	CASSLLSAGGPVWNEQFF	TGTGCCAGCAGCTTATTGTCAGCGGGAGGGCCGGTGTGGAATGAGCAGTTCTTC
TRBV28	TRBJ1-2	NA	many	CASSRPFGTRGLERIYGYTF	TGTGCCAGCAGTCGTCCCTTTGGGACAAGAGGTTTGGAAAGGATCTATGGCTACACCTTC
TRBV5-1	TRBJ2-6	NA	many	CASSWGTGGANVLTF	TGCGCCAGCAGCTGGGGGACTGGTGGGGCCAACGTCCTGACTTTC
TRBV2	TRBJ2-5	NA	many	CASSEGWGRGTQETQYF	TGTGCCAGCAGTGAAGGTTGGGGTAGGGGGACCCAAGAGACCCAGTACTTC
TRBV19	TRBJ2-1	NA	NA	CASSMGGLYNEQFF	TGTGCCAGTAGTATGGGGGGACTCTACAATGAGCAGTTCTTC
TRBV20-1	TRBJ2-1	TRBD2	many	CSPGLAGNNEQFF	TGCAGTCCGGGACTAGCGGGAAACAATGAGCAGTTCTTC
TRBV12-3/TRBV12-4	TRBJ2-6	TRBD2	NA	CASSLSGAGANVLTF	TGTGCCAGCAGTTTAAGCGGGGCTGGGGCCAACGTCCTGACTTTC
TRBV20-1	TRBJ2-2	TRBD1	NA	CSAKGTANTGELFF	TGCAGTGCCAAAGGGACAGCTAACACCGGGGAGCTGTTTTTT
TRBV5-1	TRBJ1-3	NA	many	CASSHRDSSSGNTIYF	TGCGCCAGCAGCCACCGGGACTCAAGCTCTGGAAACACCATATATTTT
TRBV5-1	TRBJ2-3	TRBD2	few	CASSISSGRGGTDTQYF	TGCGCCAGCAGCATCTCTAGCGGGAGAGGGGGGACAGATACGCAGTATTTT
TRBV6-2/TRBV6-3	TRBJ2-5	TRBD2	NA	CASSRGLAWETQYF	TGTGCCAGCAGTCGGGGACTAGCGTGGGAGACCCAGTACTTC
TRBV2	TRBJ2-1	NA	many	CASSETGGHEQFF	TGTGCCAGCAGTGAAACGGGGGGCCATGAGCAGTTCTTC
TRBV19	TRBJ2-1	TRBD2	NA	CASSLGAGAFGLDGQFF	TGTGCCAGTAGTCTCGGGGCGGGAGCGTTCGGGTTGGATGGGCAGTTCTTC
TRBV27	TRBJ2-1	TRBD2	many	CASRRGGQYNEQFF	TGTGCCAGCCGGCGGGGGGGACAATACAATGAGCAGTTCTTC
TRBV24-1	TRBJ2-3	TRBD1	few	CATSDPTGDTDTQYF	TGTGCCACCAGTGATCCGACAGGGGACACAGATACGCAGTATTTT
TRBV19	TRBJ1-2	NA	few	CASSRVLNYGYTF	TGTGCCAGTAGTAGAGTATTGAACTATGGCTACACCTTC
TRBV28	TRBJ1-5	NA	many	CASSPPSGGNQPQHF	TGTGCCAGCAGTCCCCCCTCTGGGGGCAATCAGCCCCAGCATTTT
TRBV20-1	TRBJ2-7	TRBD2	many	CSASKRRGSSYEQYF	TGCAGTGCTAGTAAGCGGCGGGGGAGCTCCTACGAGCAGTACTTC
TRBV30	TRBJ1-5	NA	many	CAWSVGRSARFNQPQHF	TGTGCCTGGAGTGTGGGCCGGTCCGCGCGCTTCAATCAGCCCCAGCATTTT
TRBV7-9	TRBJ2-6	NA	many	CASSHTSSGANVLTF	TGTGCCAGCAGCCATACCAGTTCTGGGGCCAACGTCCTGACTTTC
TRBV2	TRBJ2-2	TRBD1	NA	CASSEGTGVSGELFF	TGTGCCAGCAGTGAAGGGACAGGGGTATCCGGGGAGCTGTTTTTT
TRBV12-3/TRBV12-4	TRBJ2-7	TRBD1	many	CASSFEGGRGEQYF	TGTGCCAGCAGTTTCGAAGGGGGCCGGGGTGAGCAGTACTTC
TRBV6-2/TRBV6-3	TRBJ2-1	NA	many	CASSPRTGFHEQFF	TGTGCCAGCAGTCCCCGTACGGGGTTCCATGAGCAGTTCTTC
TRBV29-1	TRBJ2-1	NA	many	CSAQTGSYNEQFF	TGCAGCGCTCAAACAGGGTCCTACAATGAGCAGTTCTTC
TRBV19	TRBJ2-7	TRBD1	many	CASSGQEEEQYF	TGTGCCAGTAGCGGACAGGAAGAGGAGCAGTACTTC
TRBV7-9	TRBJ2-6	TRBD1	NA	CASSLGTGGSGANVLTF	TGTGCCAGCAGCTTAGGGACAGGGGGTTCTGGGGCCAACGTCCTGACTTTC
TRBV7-8	TRBJ1-1	NA	few	CASSLKRARFMNTEAFF	TGTGCCAGCAGCTTAAAGAGGGCCCGGTTCATGAACACTGAAGCTTTCTTT
TRBV6-1	TRBJ1-2	TRBD1	NA	CASRNYRDSNYGYTF	TGTGCCAGCAGAAACTATCGGGACAGTAACTATGGCTACACCTTC
TRBV14	TRBJ2-7	NA	few	CASSADTAYEQYF	TGTGCCAGCAGCGCTGACACTGCCTACGAGCAGTACTTC
TRBV27	TRBJ2-7	TRBD2	many	CASSLLGLAGSEQYF	TGTGCCAGCAGTTTATTAGGACTAGCGGGAAGCGAGCAGTACTTC
TRBV28	TRBJ2-6	NA	NA	CASIGGHSGANVLTF	TGTGCCAGCATTGGGGGGCATTCTGGGGCCAACGTCCTGACTTTC
TRBV2	TRBJ2-1	NA	many	CASILDREFGNEQFF	TGTGCCAGCATCTTAGACAGAGAATTCGGCAATGAGCAGTTCTTC
TRBV27	TRBJ2-7	TRBD1	NA	CASSRAPGQGGTEQYF	TGTGCCAGCAGTAGAGCCCCGGGACAGGGAGGAACCGAGCAGTACTTC
TRBV7-9	TRBJ2-2	NA	NA	CASSLGGWPPRTGELFF	TGTGCCAGCAGCTTAGGGGGGTGGCCCCCGAGGACCGGGGAGCTGTTTTTT
TRBV15	TRBJ2-5	TRBD1	many	CATSRGATGVAETQYF	TGTGCCACCAGCAGAGGTGCGACAGGGGTTGCAGAGACCCAGTACTTC
TRBV3-1	TRBJ1-2	TRBD1	many	CASSQQGQVYGYTF	TGTGCCAGCAGCCAGCAGGGACAGGTCTATGGCTACACCTTC
TRBV12-3/TRBV12-4	TRBJ1-5	TRBD1	many	CASSPQGVTGGNQPQHF	TGTGCCAGCAGTCCCCAGGGGGTTACGGGAGGCAATCAGCCCCAGCATTTT
TRBV27	TRBJ2-1	TRBD2	many	CASSPFAGAYNEQFF	TGTGCCAGCAGTCCGTTTGCGGGAGCCTACAATGAGCAGTTCTTC
TRBV6-5	TRBJ1-5	NA	NA	CASRLRVGSTQPQHF	TGTGCCAGCAGATTAAGGGTTGGGAGTACTCAGCCCCAGCATTTT
TRBV20-1	TRBJ2-7	NA	few	CSARGETSYEQYF	TGCAGTGCTAGAGGAGAGACCTCCTACGAGCAGTACTTC
TRBV27	TRBJ1-2	NA	many	CASRTISENYGYTF	TGTGCCAGCAGGACCATATCCGAGAACTATGGCTACACCTTC
TRBV12-3/TRBV12-4	TRBJ2-1	TRBD2	many	CASSLALAGGRGNEQFF	TGTGCCAGCAGTTTGGCCCTAGCGGGGGGGCGCGGCAATGAGCAGTTCTTC
TRBV19	TRBJ1-1	TRBD1	NA	CASWGQTNTEAFF	TGTGCCTCCTGGGGACAGACGAACACTGAAGCTTTCTTT
TRBV15	TRBJ2-3	NA	many	CATSTEGGNSDTQYF	TGTGCCACCAGCACCGAAGGGGGTAACTCAGATACGCAGTATTTT
TRBV2	TRBJ1-2	NA	many	CASSKGPYGYTF	TGTGCCAGCAGTAAGGGACCCTATGGCTACACCTTC
TRBV3-1	TRBJ1-1	NA	many	CASGGANRPYTEAFF	TGTGCCAGCGGTGGAGCAAACAGGCCGTACACTGAAGCTTTCTTT
TRBV2	TRBJ2-1	NA	many	CASISEAPYNEQFF	TGTGCCAGCATCTCGGAGGCCCCCTACAATGAGCAGTTCTTC
TRBV28	TRBJ2-7	TRBD1	many	CATLAEGTGYEQYF	TGTGCCACCCTCGCGGAAGGGACAGGGTACGAGCAGTACTTC
TRBV27	TRBJ1-1	TRBD1	many	CASRRTGQGVPEAFF	TGTGCCAGCAGACGCACGGGACAGGGGGTTCCTGAAGCTTTCTTT
TRBV7-8	TRBJ1-1	NA	NA	CASSLRPGDTEAFF	TGTGCCAGCAGCTTAAGGCCAGGCGACACTGAAGCTTTCTTT
TRBV15	TRBJ1-1	NA	NA	CATSRDRADEAFF	TGTGCCACCAGCAGAGATCGGGCAGATGAAGCTTTCTTT
TRBV30	TRBJ1-2	TRBD1	many	CAWTETGANYGYTF	TGTGCCTGGACCGAAACAGGGGCTAACTATGGCTACACCTTC
TRBV4-1	TRBJ2-7	TRBD2	NA	CASSQAGLAGPTYEQYF	TGCGCCAGCAGCCAAGCGGGACTAGCGGGACCAACTTACGAGCAGTACTTC